The entry below gives a single T cell receptor (beta chain) sequence along with its context. TCRdb reanalyzed the 5' RACE reads, giving one entry per CDR3 protein sequence and no DNA. This listing includes about 460,000 distinct CDR3 sequences. The data were obtained in a study of T cells expressing NK-cell markers. Turning to the study itself: Repertoire data for TCR beta were derived from sorted T cells (CD3+CD56+NKG2C+, CD3+CD56+NKG2C- and CD3+CD56-NKG2C+). Seven sequenced donors out of eight were HCMV-seropositive, one seronegative.

The sequence derives from a woman in her fifties or sixties in good health. Sequencing was performed on blood T cells: a sorted CD56 or NKG2C T cell subset, CD4+ or CD8+ T cells, or bulk PBMC T cells (not recorded which).

The CDR3 loop is CASSFGINEQFF. V and J are TRBV16 and TRBJ2-1. Germline V CDR1 and CDR2: KGHSY, FQNENV. This CDR3 is 12 amino acids long.